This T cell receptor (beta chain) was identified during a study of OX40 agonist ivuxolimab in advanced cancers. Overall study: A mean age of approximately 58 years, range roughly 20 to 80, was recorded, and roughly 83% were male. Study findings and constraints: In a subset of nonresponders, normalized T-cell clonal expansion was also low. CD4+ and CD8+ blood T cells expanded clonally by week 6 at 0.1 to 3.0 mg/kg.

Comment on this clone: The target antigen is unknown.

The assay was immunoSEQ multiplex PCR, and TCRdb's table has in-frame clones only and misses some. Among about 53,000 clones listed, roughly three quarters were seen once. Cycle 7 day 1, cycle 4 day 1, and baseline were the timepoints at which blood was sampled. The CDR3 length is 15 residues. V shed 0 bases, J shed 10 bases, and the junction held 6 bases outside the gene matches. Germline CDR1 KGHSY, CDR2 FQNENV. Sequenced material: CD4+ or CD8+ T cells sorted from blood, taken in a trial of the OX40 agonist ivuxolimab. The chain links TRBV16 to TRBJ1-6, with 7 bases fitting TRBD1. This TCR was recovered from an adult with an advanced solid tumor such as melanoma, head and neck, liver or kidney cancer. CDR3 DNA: TGTGCCAGCAGCCAATCGGTGCAGGGGGTGTCACCCCTCCACTTT. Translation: CASSQSVQGVSPLHF.